This T cell receptor beta chain appears in the sequencing data of a study of T cells after somatic rescue of genetic block. CDR3 length equals 19 residues. Germline CDR1 and CDR2: SGHTA and FQGTGA. Deletions cut 5 bases from V and 0 bases from J, with 23 bases between. TCRdb's table, derived via immunoSEQ multiplex PCR, lists solely in-frame clones and lacks some. Among about 88,000 clones listed, 70% to 90% were seen once. The V and J genes are TRBV7-3 and TRBJ2-1; D is undetermined. This clonotype was sampled from a woman aged 18 to 35. Sequencing input: peripheral blood mononuclear cells (PBMCs). CDR3 in amino acids: CASSPRMLFSRSSYNEQFF. The CDR3 region has the DNA TGTGCCAGCAGCCCCAGGATGCTATTTTCGCGGAGCTCCTACAATGAGCAGTTCTTC.